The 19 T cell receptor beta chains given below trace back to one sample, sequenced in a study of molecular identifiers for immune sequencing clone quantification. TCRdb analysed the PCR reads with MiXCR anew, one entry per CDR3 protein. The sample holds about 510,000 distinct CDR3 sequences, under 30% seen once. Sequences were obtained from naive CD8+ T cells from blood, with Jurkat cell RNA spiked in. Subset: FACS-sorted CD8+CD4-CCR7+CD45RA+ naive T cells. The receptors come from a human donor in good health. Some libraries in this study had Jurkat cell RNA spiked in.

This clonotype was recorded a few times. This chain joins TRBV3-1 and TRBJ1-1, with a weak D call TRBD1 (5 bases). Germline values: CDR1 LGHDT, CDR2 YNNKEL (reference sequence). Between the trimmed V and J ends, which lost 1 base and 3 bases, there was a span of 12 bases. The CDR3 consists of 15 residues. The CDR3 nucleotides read TGTGCCAGCAGCCAAGGGGGCGGTCGATACACTGAAGCTTTCTTT. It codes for CASSQGGGRYTEAFF.

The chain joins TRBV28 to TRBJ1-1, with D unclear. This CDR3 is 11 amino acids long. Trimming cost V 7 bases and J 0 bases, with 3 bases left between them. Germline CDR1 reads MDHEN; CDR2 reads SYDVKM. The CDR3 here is CASKMNTEAFF. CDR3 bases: TGTGCCAGCAAAATGAACACTGAAGCTTTCTTT.

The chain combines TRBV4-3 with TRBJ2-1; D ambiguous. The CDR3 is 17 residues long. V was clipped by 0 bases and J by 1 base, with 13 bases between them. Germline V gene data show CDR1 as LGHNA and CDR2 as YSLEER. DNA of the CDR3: TGCGCCAGCAGCCAAGATGTGGGGTTCGGGTCCTACAATGAGCAGTTCTTC. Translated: CASSQDVGFGSYNEQFF.

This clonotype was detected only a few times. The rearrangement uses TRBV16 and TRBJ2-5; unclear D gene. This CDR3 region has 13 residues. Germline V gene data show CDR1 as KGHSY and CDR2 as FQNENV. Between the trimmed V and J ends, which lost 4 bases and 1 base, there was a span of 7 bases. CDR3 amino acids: CASSRIAQETQYF. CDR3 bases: TGTGCCAGCAGCCGGATCGCCCAAGAGACCCAGTACTTC. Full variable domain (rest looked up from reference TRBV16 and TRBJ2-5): GEEVAQTPKHLVRGEGQKAKLYCAPIKGHSYVFWYQQVLKNEFKFLISFQNENVFDETGMPKERFSAKCLPNSPCSLEIQATKLEDSAVYFCASSRIAQETQYFGPGTRLLVL.

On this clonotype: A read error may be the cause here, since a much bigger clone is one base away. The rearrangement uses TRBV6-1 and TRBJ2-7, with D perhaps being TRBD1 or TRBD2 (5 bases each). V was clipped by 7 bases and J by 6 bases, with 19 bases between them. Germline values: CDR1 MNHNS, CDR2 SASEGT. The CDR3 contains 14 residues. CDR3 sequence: CASTVVGAGTEQYF. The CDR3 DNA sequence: TGTGCCAGCACCGTCGTTGGGGCAGGGACCGAGCAGTACTTC.

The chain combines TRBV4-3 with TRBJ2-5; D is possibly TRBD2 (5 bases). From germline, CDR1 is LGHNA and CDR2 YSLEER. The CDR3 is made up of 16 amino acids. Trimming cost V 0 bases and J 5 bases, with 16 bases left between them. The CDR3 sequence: CASSQDVTWRGETQYF. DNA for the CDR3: TGCGCCAGCAGCCAAGATGTAACGTGGCGCGGGGAGACCCAGTACTTC.

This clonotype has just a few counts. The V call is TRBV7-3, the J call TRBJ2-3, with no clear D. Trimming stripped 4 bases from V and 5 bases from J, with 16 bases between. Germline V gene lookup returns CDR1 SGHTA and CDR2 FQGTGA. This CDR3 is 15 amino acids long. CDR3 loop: CASSSTTHDLDTQYF. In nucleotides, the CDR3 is TGTGCCAGCAGCTCCACCACGCATGATTTAGATACGCAGTATTTT.

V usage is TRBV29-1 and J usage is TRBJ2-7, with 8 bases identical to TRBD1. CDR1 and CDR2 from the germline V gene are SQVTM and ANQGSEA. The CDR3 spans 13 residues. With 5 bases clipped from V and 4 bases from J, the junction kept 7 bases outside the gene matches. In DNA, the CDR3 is TGCAGCGTTACAGGGGGTAATATGTACGAGCAGTACTTC. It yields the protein CSVTGGNMYEQYF.

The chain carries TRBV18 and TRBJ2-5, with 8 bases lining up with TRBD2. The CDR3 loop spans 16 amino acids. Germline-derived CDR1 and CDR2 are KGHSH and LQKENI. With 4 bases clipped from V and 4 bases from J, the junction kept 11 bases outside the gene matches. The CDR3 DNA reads TGTGCCAGCTCACGTGACCCGAGCGGGAGTGGAGAGACCCAGTACTTC. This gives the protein CASSRDPSGSGETQYF. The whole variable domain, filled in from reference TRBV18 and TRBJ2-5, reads NAGVMQNPRHLVRRRGQEARLRCSPMKGHSHVYWYRQLPEEGLKFMVYLQKENIIDESGMPKERFSAEFPKEGPSILRIQQVVRGDSAAYFCASSRDPSGSGETQYFGPGTRLLVL.

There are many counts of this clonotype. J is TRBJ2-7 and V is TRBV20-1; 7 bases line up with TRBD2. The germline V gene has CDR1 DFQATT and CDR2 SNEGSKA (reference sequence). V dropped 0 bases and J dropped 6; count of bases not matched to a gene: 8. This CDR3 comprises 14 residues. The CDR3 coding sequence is TGCAGTGCTAGAGATGGCCTAGCGGACTTCGAGCAGTACTTC. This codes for CSARDGLADFEQYF.

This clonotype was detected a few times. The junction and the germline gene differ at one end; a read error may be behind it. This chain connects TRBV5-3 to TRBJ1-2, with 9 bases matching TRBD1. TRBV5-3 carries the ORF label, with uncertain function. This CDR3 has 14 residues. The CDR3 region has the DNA TGTGCCAGCAGCTTAGGACAGGGGACCTATGGCTACACCTTC. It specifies CASSLGQGTYGYTF.

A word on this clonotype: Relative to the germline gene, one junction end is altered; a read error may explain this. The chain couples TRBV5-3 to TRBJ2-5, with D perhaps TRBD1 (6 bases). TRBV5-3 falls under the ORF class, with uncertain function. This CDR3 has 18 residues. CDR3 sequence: CASSLRGYRDDSGETQYF. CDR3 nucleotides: TGTGCCAGCAGCTTGCGCGGGTACAGGGACGATTCTGGAGAGACCCAGTACTTC.

The CDR3 protein is CASSLAGTESNTEAFF. In DNA form, the CDR3 reads TGTGCCAGCAGCTTAGCTGGGACAGAGTCGAACACTGAAGCTTTCTTT. The chain has TRBV7-8 and TRBJ1-1; 7 nucleotides agree with TRBD1. Germline trimming cut 0 bases from V and 1 base from J; bases unmatched to any gene: 5. CDR3 size: 16 residues. Per germline, CDR1 SGHVS and CDR2 FQNEAQ.

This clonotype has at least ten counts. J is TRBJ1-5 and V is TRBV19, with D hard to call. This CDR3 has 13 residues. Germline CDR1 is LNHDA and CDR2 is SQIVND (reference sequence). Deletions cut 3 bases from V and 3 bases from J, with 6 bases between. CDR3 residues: CASSIGFNQPQHF. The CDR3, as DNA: TGTGCCAGTAGTATCGGGTTCAATCAGCCCCAGCATTTT. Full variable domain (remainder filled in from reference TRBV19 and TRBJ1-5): DGGITQSPKYLFRKEGQNVTLSCEQNLNHDAMYWYRQDPGQGLRLIYYSQIVNDFQKGDIAEGYSVSREKKESFPLTVTSAQKNPTAFYLCASSIGFNQPQHFGDGTRLSIL.

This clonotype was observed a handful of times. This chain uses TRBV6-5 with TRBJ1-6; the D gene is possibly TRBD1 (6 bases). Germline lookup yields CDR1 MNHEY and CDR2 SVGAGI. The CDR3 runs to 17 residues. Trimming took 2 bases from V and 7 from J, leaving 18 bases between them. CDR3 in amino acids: CASSYTRQARLNSPLHF. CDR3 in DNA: TGTGCCAGCAGTTACACAAGACAGGCCCGTTTGAATTCACCCCTCCACTTT.

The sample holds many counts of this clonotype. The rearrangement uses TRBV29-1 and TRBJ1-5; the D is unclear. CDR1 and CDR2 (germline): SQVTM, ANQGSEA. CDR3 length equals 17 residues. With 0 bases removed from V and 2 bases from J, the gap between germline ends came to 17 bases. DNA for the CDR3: TGCAGCGTTGAAGATCTTTTGGGGTCTAGGGGCAATCAGCCCCAGCATTTT. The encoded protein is CSVEDLLGSRGNQPQHF.

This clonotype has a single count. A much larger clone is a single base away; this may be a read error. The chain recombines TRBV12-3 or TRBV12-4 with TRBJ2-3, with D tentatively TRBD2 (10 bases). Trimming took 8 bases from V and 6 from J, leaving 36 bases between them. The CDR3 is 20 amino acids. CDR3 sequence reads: CASGKQGAGTSDLIRDTQYF. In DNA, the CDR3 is TGTGCCAGCGGCAAACAGGGGGCCGGGACTAGCGACTTAATAAGGGATACGCAGTATTTT.

The CDR3 loop is CASSEASTASYEQYF. As DNA, the CDR3 is TGTGCCAGCAGTGAAGCCTCGACAGCTTCCTACGAGCAGTACTTC. V gene TRBV2 combines with J gene TRBJ2-7; maybe TRBD1 (5 bases). V was shortened by 0 bases and J by 1 base, with 10 bases between the two germline ends. Germline V gives CDR1 SNHLY, CDR2 FYNNEI. The CDR3 sequence is 15 residues long.

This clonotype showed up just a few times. CDR3 sequence (DNA): TGCGCCAGCAGCCAAGATCTCGGAGCGGCCTACGAGCAGTACTTC. It specifies CASSQDLGAAYEQYF. The rearrangement uses TRBV4-1 and TRBJ2-7; the D gene is possibly TRBD2 (5 bases). V was cut by 0 bases and J by 2 bases, with 11 bases left in between. The germline V gene encodes CDR1 MGHRA and CDR2 YSYEKL. The CDR3 length is 15 residues.